These 21 T cell receptor beta chains came from one sample sequenced in a study of early stage breast cancer tumors. Only in-frame clones appear in the TCRdb table, and some are missing; sequencing was by immunoSEQ multiplex PCR. Here the sample spans 60,000 to 75,000 clones, over 80% being singletons. The sequenced material came from blood. These receptors all come from a person aged 35-55 years with breast cancer.

V gene TRBV7-9 combines with J gene TRBJ2-7, with D possibly matching TRBD2 (5 bases). The CDR3 covers 13 residues. Trimming took off 5 bases at V and 6 bases at J, with 14 bases between the two ends. Per germline, CDR1 SEHNR and CDR2 FQNEAQ (reference sequence). CDR3 nucleotide sequence: TGTGCCAGCAGCCTAGAGGGCGGACGCGAGCAGTACTTC. Its translation is CASSLEGGREQYF.

The rearrangement uses TRBV29-1 and TRBJ1-1, with 7 bases aligning to TRBD1. The CDR3 sequence is 15 residues long. Germline assignment: CDR1 SQVTM and CDR2 ANQGSEA. Trimming removed 3 bases from V and 3 bases from J; junction bases left unmatched: 10. The chain's CDR3 is CSVDSWQGEYTEAFF. CDR3 coding DNA: TGCAGCGTTGATTCGTGGCAGGGGGAGTACACTGAAGCTTTCTTT.

The table lists this clone with a count of one. The chain is built from TRBV21-1 and TRBJ2-7; no check of the table's D call, TRBD2, against the DNA was made. TRBV21-1 is marked as a pseudogene. This CDR3 is built from 16 residues. The CDR3 sequence: CASSSGAGQSSYEQYF. In nucleotides, the CDR3 is TGTGCCAGCAGCTCGGGAGCGGGGCAGAGCTCCTACGAGCAGTACTTC.

The CDR3 sequence: CASIPALGDNYEQYF. DNA for the CDR3: TGCGCCAGCATCCCCGCACTAGGAGATAACTACGAGCAGTACTTC. The rearrangement uses TRBV10-2 and TRBJ2-7; the D gene is possibly TRBD2 (5 bases). Trimming pared 7 bases from V and 3 bases from J, leaving 19 bases between. Germline V gives CDR1 WSHSY, CDR2 SAAADI. The CDR3 sequence is 15 residues long.

This clone is a singleton in its sample. The junction departs from germline at one end; a sequencing error may be responsible. The genes are TRBV7-7 and TRBJ2-2, with D uncertain. This CDR3 spans 12 amino acids. CDR1 and CDR2 (germline): SSHAT, FNYEAQ (reference sequence). The CDR3 here is CASSLDRGELFF. Here the CDR3 DNA reads TGTGCTAGCAGCTTAGACCGCGGGGAGCTGTTTTTT.

This sequence joins TRBV5-6 and TRBJ2-7; D unresolved. The germline V gene has CDR1 SGHDT and CDR2 YYEEEE. Trimming removed 5 bases at V and 1 base at J, with 10 bases between. There are 13 residues in the CDR3. The CDR3 nucleotides are TGTGCCAGCAGTCTAGGGTGGTCCTACGAGCAGTACTTC. This sequence encodes CASSLGWSYEQYF.

This clone was seen only a few times. The rearrangement uses TRBV2 and TRBJ1-2, with no clear D. Germline values: CDR1 SNHLY, CDR2 FYNNEI. The CDR3 is made up of 12 amino acids. V dropped 11 bases and J dropped 8 bases, with 18 bases sitting between them. CDR3: CACGRTLGGYTF. The CDR3 region has the DNA TGTGCCTGTGGGCGGACCCTGGGCGGCTACACCTTC.

This clone was found a few times. The V call is TRBV7-6, the J call TRBJ1-4; D call uncertain. The V end was cut by 2 bases, the J end by 3 bases, with 10 bases between. Germline assignment: CDR1 SGHVS and CDR2 FNYEAQ. The CDR3 spans 15 residues. The CDR3 sequence is CASSLQPQANEKLFF. In DNA form, the CDR3 reads TGTGCCAGCAGCTTACAACCGCAGGCTAATGAAAAACTGTTTTTT.

This clone was counted between two and nine times. The J gene is TRBJ2-5, the V gene TRBV6-5, with a possible D match to TRBD2 (6 bases). V dropped 8 bases and J dropped 5 bases, with 6 bases sitting between them. The length of the CDR3 is 10 residues. Looked up from germline, CDR1 is MNHEY and CDR2 is SVGAGI. CDR3 region: CASGGETQYF. CDR3 nucleotides: TGTGCCAGCGGAGGGGAGACCCAGTACTTC.

CDR3 residues: CASSPRPGRTGELFF. The CDR3 nucleotides read TGTGCCAGCAGCCCCCGTCCGGGAAGGACCGGGGAGCTGTTTTTT. The chain joins TRBV7-6 to TRBJ2-2; D perhaps matches TRBD2 (5 bases). There are 15 residues in the CDR3. Looked up from germline, CDR1 is SGHVS and CDR2 is FNYEAQ. The germline V and J ends were trimmed by 5 bases and 5 bases, with 15 bases remaining between them. Combining the CDR3 with reference TRBV7-6 and TRBJ2-2 gives the whole variable domain GAGVSQSPRYKVTKRGQDVALRCDPISGHVSLYWYRQALGQGPEFLTYFNYEAQQDKSGLPNDRFSAERPEGSISTLTIQRTEQRDSAMYRCASSPRPGRTGELFFGEGSRLTVL.

In this sample, this clone turned up once. The chain joins TRBV28 to TRBJ2-4, with 7 bases matching TRBD1. Germline CDR1 is MDHEN and CDR2 is SYDVKM. The CDR3 runs to 17 residues. V shed 6 bases, J shed 0 bases, and the junction held 11 bases outside the gene matches. The DNA for the CDR3 is TGTGCCAGCAGGCCGGGACAGCGATTTAAAGCCAAAAACATTCAGTACTTC. It encodes CASRPGQRFKAKNIQYF. The variable domain in full, with the rest retrieved from reference TRBV28 and TRBJ2-4, is DVKVTQSSRYLVKRTGEKVFLECVQDMDHENMFWYRQDPGLGLRLIYFSYDVKMKEKGDIPEGYSVSREKKERFSLILESASTNQTSMYLCASRPGQRFKAKNIQYFGAGTRLSVL.

This clone was counted only a few times. The chain employs TRBV28 and TRBJ1-5; D remains ambiguous. The CDR3 has 13 amino acids. CDR1 is MDHEN and CDR2 is SYDVKM in the germline V gene. Trimming shortened V by 3 bases and J by 7 bases, and 10 bases separated the two germline ends. Here the CDR3 DNA reads TGTGCCAGCAGTTTTGGACGGAACCAGCCCCAGCATTTT. Amino acid sequence: CASSFGRNQPQHF.

This clone turned up a few times. CDR3 protein: CATLRDIRNTIYF. The CDR3 DNA is TGTGCCACTCTCAGGGACATCCGAAACACCATATATTTT. The chain links TRBV6-1 to TRBJ1-3, with a tentative D call TRBD1 (6 bases). There are 13 residues in the CDR3. Trimming cost V 10 bases and J 5 bases, with 15 bases left between them. The germline V gene encodes CDR1 MNHNS and CDR2 SASEGT.

This clone was counted a single time. The chain recombines TRBV19 with TRBJ2-1, with 7 nucleotides matching TRBD2. V was clipped by 5 bases and J by 2 bases; unmatched bases: 6. The length of the CDR3 is 15 residues. CDR1 is LNHDA and CDR2 is SQIVND in the germline V gene (reference sequence). CDR3 coding DNA: TGTGCCAGTAGTTCGTGGACTAGAACCTACAATGAGCAGTTCTTC. Translating gives CASSSWTRTYNEQFF. The full variable domain, rest sourced from reference TRBV19 and TRBJ2-1, is DGGITQSPKYLFRKEGQNVTLSCEQNLNHDAMYWYRQDPGQGLRLIYYSQIVNDFQKGDIAEGYSVSREKKESFPLTVTSAQKNPTAFYLCASSSWTRTYNEQFFGPGTRLTVL.

The chain uses TRBV29-1 and TRBJ2-5; no definite D call. Germline CDR1 SQVTM, CDR2 ANQGSEA. CDR3 length equals 11 residues. Trimming took off 7 bases at V and 7 bases at J, with 13 bases between the two ends. The CDR3 region is CSAEPGTTQYF. DNA for the CDR3: TGCAGCGCCGAACCCGGAACGACCCAGTACTTC.

V is TRBV27 and J is TRBJ2-7; TRBD1 matches 7 bases. The CDR3 is 16 residues long. Losses at the gene ends were 3 bases for V and 0 bases for J; bases not matched to a gene: 8. In germline, CDR1 is MNHEY, CDR2 SMNVEV (reference sequence). Written as DNA, the CDR3 is TGTGCCAGCAGTTTTTCGGGCAGGGGGATCTCCTACGAGCAGTACTTC. As protein: CASSFSGRGISYEQYF.

This clone was recorded once. The chain joins TRBV5-1 to TRBJ2-3; TRBD1 is a possible D gene (5 bases). The CDR3 contains 14 residues. Germline CDR1 reads SGHRS; CDR2 reads YFSETQ. V gave up 5 bases and J gave up 2 bases, with 12 bases separating them. The CDR3 protein is CASRKDRITDTQYF. CDR3 DNA sequence: TGCGCCAGCAGGAAAGACAGAATCACAGATACGCAGTATTTT.

This chain links TRBV30 with TRBJ1-2; D call uncertain. Germline CDR1 and CDR2: GTSNPN and SVGIG (reference sequence). Trimming cost V 0 bases and J 9 bases, with 11 bases left between them. The CDR3 loop spans 12 amino acids. This CDR3 reads CAWSVGQRSYTF. DNA for the CDR3: TGTGCCTGGAGTGTTGGGCAGAGGAGCTACACCTTC.

The chain has TRBV11-2 and TRBJ2-2; D not resolved. Germline CDR1 SGHAT, CDR2 FQNNGV. The V gene lost 5 bases and the J gene lost 0 bases, with 4 bases spanning the gap. There are 13 residues in the CDR3. CDR3 sequence (DNA): TGTGCCAGCAGCGGATCGAACACCGGGGAGCTGTTTTTT. Encoded protein: CASSGSNTGELFF.

The V gene is TRBV29-1, the J gene TRBJ2-7, with D unclear. Germline V gene data show CDR1 as SQVTM and CDR2 as ANQGSEA. The CDR3 has 13 residues. V lost 6 bases to trimming and J lost 3 bases, with 15 bases between them. The CDR3 nucleotides are TGCAGCGTAGGACGGTACAAGGGCTACGAGCAGTACTTC. Translation gives CSVGRYKGYEQYF.

The gene calls are TRBV6-5 and TRBJ2-1; the match to TRBD1 covers 8 bases. Germline CDR1 and CDR2: MNHEY and SVGAGI. Trimming took 2 bases from V and 7 from J; bases not matched to a gene: 4. CDR3 length: 14 residues. The DNA of the CDR3 is TGTGCCAGCAGTTACGGACAGGGATCGAATGAGCAGTTCTTC. It is translated as CASSYGQGSNEQFF.